A single count supports the clone carrying this T cell receptor (beta chain). Its specificity is unknown. TCRdb's table, derived via immunoSEQ multiplex PCR, lists solely in-frame clones and lacks some. The sample holds 24,000 or so clones; more than 75% are singletons and the top ten take approximately 49%. V lost 10 bases, J lost 0 bases, and 3 bases stayed unmatched. The CDR3 contains 14 residues. The germline V gene encodes CDR1 MNHEY and CDR2 SVGAGI. The source of the sample is a study of OX40 agonist ivuxolimab in advanced cancers. On the study more broadly: The group had a mean age of 60 years, ranged from about 23 to 79, and was 82.7% male. Previous treatment with anti-PD-1, anti-PD-L1 or anti-CTLA-4 therapy was allowed; about 37% had received some. Overall study findings and caveats: Not determined was the antigen specificity of the expanded peripheral T cells.

The clonotype was recovered from an adult with an advanced solid tumor such as melanoma, head and neck, liver or kidney cancer. The V gene is TRBV6-5, the J gene TRBJ2-1, with 10 bases matching TRBD1. This material consisted of CD4+ or CD8+ T cells sorted from blood, taken in a trial of the OX40 agonist ivuxolimab. In DNA, the CDR3 is TGTGCCACCCGGACAGGGGGCTCCTACAATGAGCAGTTCTTC. Translating gives CATRTGGSYNEQFF.